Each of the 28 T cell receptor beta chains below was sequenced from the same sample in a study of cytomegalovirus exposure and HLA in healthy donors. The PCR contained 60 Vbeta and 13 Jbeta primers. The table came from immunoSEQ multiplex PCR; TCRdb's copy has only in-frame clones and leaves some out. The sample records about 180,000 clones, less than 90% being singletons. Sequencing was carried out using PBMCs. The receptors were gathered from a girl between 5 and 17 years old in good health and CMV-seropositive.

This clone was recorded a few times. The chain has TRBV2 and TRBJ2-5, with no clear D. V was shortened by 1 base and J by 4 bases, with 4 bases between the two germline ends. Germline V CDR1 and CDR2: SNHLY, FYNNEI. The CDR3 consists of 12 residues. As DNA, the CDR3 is TGTGCCAGCAGTGAAGGGAGAGAGACCCAGTACTTC. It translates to CASSEGRETQYF.

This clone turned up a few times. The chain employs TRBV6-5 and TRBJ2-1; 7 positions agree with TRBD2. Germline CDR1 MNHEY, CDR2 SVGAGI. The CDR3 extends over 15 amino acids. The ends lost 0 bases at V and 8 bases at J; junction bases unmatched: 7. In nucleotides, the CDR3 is TGTGCCAGCAGTTACTCGGCGGGAGCCTTGGATGAGCAGTTCTTC. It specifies CASSYSAGALDEQFF.

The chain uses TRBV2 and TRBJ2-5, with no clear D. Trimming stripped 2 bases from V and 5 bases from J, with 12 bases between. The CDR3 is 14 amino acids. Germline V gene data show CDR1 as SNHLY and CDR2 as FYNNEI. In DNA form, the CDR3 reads TGTGCCAGCAGTGAACCACGGAGCCTGGAGACCCAGTACTTC. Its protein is CASSEPRSLETQYF.

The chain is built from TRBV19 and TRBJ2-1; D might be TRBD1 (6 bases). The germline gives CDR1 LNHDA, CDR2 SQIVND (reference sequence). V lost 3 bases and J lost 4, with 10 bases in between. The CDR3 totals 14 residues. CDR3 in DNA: TGTGCCAGTAGTATGCTAGGACAGTACAATGAGCAGTTCTTC. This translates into CASSMLGQYNEQFF. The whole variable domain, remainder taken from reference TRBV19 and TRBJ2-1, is DGGITQSPKYLFRKEGQNVTLSCEQNLNHDAMYWYRQDPGQGLRLIYYSQIVNDFQKGDIAEGYSVSREKKESFPLTVTSAQKNPTAFYLCASSMLGQYNEQFFGPGTRLTVL.

The CDR3 nucleotides read TGTGCCAGCTCACCAGGCGACAGGGGGAGACAGCCCCAGCATTTT. Translated: CASSPGDRGRQPQHF. The chain combines TRBV18 with TRBJ1-5; 9 bases fit TRBD1. This CDR3 comprises 15 residues. V gave up 2 bases and J gave up 7 bases; unmatched junction bases: 6. Germline-derived CDR1 and CDR2 are KGHSH and LQKENI.

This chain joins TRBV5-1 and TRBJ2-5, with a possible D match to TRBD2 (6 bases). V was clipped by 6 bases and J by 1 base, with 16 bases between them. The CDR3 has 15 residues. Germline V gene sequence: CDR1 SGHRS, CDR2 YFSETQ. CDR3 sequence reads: CASIFGGSVQETQYF. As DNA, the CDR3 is TGCGCCAGCATCTTTGGGGGGTCGGTCCAAGAGACCCAGTACTTC.

The CDR3 spells CASSNPTTLAGELFF. In DNA, the CDR3 is TGTGCCAGCAGCAACCCCACTACACTGGCCGGGGAGCTGTTTTTT. V usage is TRBV7-9 and J usage is TRBJ2-2; D is ambiguous. V was trimmed by 5 bases and J by 6 bases, leaving 16 bases between them. The CDR3 contains 15 residues. Germline-derived CDR1 and CDR2 are SEHNR and FQNEAQ (reference sequence). Looking up the rest from reference TRBV7-9 and TRBJ2-2 gives the full variable domain: DTGVSQNPRHKITKRGQNVTFRCDPISEHNRLYWYRQTLGQGPEFLTYFQNEAQLEKSRLLSDRFSAERPKGSFSTLEIQRTEQGDSAMYLCASSNPTTLAGELFFGEGSRLTVL.

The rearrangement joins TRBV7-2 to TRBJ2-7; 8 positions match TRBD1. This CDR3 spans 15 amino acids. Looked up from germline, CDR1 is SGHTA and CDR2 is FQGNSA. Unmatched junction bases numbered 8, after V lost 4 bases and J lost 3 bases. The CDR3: CASSSSARGLYEQYF. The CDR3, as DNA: TGTGCCAGCAGCTCCTCGGCCAGGGGGCTCTACGAGCAGTACTTC. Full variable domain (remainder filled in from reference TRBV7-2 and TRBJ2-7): GAGVSQSPSNKVTEKGKDVELRCDPISGHTALYWYRQSLGQGLEFLIYFQGNSAPDKSGLPSDRFSAERTGGSVSTLTIQRTQQEDSAVYLCASSSSARGLYEQYFGPGTRLTVT.

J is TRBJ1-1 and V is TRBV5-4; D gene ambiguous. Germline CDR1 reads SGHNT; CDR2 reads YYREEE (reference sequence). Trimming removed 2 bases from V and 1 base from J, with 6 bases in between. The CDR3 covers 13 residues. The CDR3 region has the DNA TGTGCCAGCAGCTTTTCGGGGAACACTGAAGCTTTCTTT. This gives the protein CASSFSGNTEAFF.

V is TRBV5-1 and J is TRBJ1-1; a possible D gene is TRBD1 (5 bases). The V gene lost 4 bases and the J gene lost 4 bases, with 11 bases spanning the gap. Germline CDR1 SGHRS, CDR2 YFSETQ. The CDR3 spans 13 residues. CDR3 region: CASSAPGGTEAFF. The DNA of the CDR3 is TGCGCCAGCAGCGCACCGGGGGGCACTGAAGCTTTCTTT.

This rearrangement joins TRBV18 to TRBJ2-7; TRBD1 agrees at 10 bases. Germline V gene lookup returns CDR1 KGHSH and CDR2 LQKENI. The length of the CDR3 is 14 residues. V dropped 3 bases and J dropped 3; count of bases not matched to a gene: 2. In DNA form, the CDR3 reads TGTGCCAGCTCACCCGGGACAGGGGTCTACGAGCAGTACTTC. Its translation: CASSPGTGVYEQYF.

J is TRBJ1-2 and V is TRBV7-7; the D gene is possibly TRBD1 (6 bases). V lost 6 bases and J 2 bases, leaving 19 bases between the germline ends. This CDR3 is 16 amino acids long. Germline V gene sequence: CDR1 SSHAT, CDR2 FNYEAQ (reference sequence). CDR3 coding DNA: TGTGCCAGCAGTTCTGTTAGAGACAGGCACAACTATGGCTACACCTTC. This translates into CASSSVRDRHNYGYTF.

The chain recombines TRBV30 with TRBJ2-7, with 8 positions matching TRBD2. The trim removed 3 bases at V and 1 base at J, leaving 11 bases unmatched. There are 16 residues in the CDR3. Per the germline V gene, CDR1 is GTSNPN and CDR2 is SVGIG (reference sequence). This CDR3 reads CAWRLPGAGGSYEQYF. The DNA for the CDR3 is TGTGCCTGGAGACTTCCCGGCGCGGGAGGATCCTACGAGCAGTACTTC. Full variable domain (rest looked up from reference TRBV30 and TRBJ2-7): SQTIHQWPATLVQPVGSPLSLECTVEGTSNPNLYWYRQAAGRGLQLLFYSVGIGQISSEVPQNLSASRPQDRQFILSSKKLLLSDSGFYLCAWRLPGAGGSYEQYFGPGTRLTVT.

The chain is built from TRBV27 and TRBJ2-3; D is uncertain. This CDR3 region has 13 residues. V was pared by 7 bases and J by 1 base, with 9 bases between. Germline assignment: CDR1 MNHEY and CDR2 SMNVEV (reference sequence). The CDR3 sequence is CASTPFGTDTQYF. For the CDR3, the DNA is TGTGCCAGCACCCCTTTTGGCACAGATACGCAGTATTTT.

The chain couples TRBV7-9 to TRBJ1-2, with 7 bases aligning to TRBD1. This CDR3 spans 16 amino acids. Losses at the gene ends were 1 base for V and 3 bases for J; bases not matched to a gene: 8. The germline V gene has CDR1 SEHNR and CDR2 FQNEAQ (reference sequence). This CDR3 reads CASSLGRQGLDYGYTF. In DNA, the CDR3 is TGTGCCAGCAGCTTAGGGAGACAGGGCCTCGACTATGGCTACACCTTC.

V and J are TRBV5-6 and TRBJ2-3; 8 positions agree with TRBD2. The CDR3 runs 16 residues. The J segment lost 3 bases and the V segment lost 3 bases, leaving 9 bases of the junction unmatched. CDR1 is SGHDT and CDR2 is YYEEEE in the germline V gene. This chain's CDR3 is CASSWGLGDETDTQYF. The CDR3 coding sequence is TGTGCCAGCAGCTGGGGACTAGGGGATGAAACAGATACGCAGTATTTT.

Here the CDR3 reads CASSLGQGAATNEKLFF. The CDR3 DNA reads as TGTGCCAGCAGCTTGGGACAGGGGGCTGCAACTAATGAAAAACTGTTTTTT. This rearrangement joins TRBV7-6 to TRBJ1-4; 12 bases match TRBD1. V lost 3 bases, J lost 0 bases, and 2 bases stayed unmatched. The CDR3 loop spans 17 amino acids. Germline V CDR1 and CDR2: SGHVS, FNYEAQ.

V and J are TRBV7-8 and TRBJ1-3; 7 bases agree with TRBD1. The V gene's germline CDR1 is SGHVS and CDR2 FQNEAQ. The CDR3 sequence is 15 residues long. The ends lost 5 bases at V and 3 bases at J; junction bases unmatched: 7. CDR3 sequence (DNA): TGTGCCAGCAGCGGAATGGGACAGATTGGAAACACCATATATTTT. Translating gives CASSGMGQIGNTIYF.

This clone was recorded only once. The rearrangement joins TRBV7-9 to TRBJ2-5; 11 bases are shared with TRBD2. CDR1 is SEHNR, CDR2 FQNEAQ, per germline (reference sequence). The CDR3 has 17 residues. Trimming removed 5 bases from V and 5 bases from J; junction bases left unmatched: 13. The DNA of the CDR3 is TGTGCCAGCAGCCCTTTAGCGGGAGGGTTCCTCGGGGAGACCCAGTACTTC. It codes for CASSPLAGGFLGETQYF.

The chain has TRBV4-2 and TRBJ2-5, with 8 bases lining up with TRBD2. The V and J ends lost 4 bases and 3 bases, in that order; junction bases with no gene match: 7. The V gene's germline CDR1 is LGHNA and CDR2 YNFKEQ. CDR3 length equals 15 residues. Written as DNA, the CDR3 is TGTGCCAGCAGCCCCGCGACTAGCGTTGAAGAGACCCAGTACTTC. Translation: CASSPATSVEETQYF.

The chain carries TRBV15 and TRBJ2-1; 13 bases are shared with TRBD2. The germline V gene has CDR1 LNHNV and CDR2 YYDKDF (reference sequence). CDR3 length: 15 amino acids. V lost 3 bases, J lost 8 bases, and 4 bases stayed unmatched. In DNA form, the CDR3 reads TGTGCCACCAGCAGCGGACTAGCGGGAGTATATGAGCAGTTCTTC. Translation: CATSSGLAGVYEQFF.

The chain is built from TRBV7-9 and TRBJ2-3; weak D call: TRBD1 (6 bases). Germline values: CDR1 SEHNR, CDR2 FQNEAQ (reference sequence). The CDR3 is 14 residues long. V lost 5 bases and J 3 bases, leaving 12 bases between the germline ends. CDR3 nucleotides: TGTGCCAGCAGCGATACAGGGAGTACAGATACGCAGTATTTT. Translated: CASSDTGSTDTQYF.

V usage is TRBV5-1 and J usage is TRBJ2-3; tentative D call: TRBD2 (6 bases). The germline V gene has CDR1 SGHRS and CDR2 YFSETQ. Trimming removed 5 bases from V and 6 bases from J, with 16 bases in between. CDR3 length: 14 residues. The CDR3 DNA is TGCGCCAGCAGGTACAGAGGAGGGCGGGATACGCAGTATTTT. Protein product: CASRYRGGRDTQYF.

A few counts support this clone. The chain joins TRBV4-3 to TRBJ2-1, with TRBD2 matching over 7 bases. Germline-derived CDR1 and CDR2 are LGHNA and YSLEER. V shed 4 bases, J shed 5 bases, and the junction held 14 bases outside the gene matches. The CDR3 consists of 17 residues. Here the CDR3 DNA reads TGCGCCAGCAGCCCCCAGGCAAGCGGGGACCCCCACAATGAGCAGTTCTTC. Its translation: CASSPQASGDPHNEQFF.

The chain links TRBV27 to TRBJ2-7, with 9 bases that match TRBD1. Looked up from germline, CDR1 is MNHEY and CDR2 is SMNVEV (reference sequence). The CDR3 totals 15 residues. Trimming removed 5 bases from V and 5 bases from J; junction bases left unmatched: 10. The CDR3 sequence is CASSAPGQGVHEQYF. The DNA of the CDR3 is TGTGCCAGCAGTGCCCCGGGACAGGGAGTCCACGAGCAGTACTTC.

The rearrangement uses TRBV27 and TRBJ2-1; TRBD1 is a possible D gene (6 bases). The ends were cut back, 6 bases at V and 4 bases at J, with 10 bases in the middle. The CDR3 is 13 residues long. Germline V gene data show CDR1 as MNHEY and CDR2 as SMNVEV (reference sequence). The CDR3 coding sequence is TGTGCCAGCAGCAGGGGCCCTTACAATGAGCAGTTCTTC. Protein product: CASSRGPYNEQFF.

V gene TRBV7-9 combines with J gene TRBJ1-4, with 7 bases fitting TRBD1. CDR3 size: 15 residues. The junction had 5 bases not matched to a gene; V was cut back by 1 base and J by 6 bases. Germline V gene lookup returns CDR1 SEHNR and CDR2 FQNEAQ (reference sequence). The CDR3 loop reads CASSLGDSEYEKLFF. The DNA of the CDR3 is TGTGCCAGCAGCTTAGGGGACAGTGAGTATGAAAAACTGTTTTTT.

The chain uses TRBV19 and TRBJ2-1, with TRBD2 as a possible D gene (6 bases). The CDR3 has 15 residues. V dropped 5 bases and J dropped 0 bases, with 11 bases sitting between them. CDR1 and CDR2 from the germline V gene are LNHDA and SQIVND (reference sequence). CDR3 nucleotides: TGTGCCAGTAGTTCCGACGGGAGCTCCTACAATGAGCAGTTCTTC. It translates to CASSSDGSSYNEQFF.